These T cell receptor beta chains were read from a single sample in a study of radiation and T cells in renal cell carcinoma. The protocol was immunoSEQ multiplex PCR, while the TCRdb copy is restricted to in-frame clones and leaves out a portion. Among tens of thousands of clones listed, around 86% were seen once. Sample: blood, taken from a patient whose treatment included radiotherapy and nephrectomy. These receptors were taken from a woman in her 50s with renal cell carcinoma. The CDR3 runs from the conserved cysteine through the conserved F or W. A D gene is named only where the DNA matches it firmly. Clone size is shown for a subset of rows, as once, few, many or a class of expanded clone.

j_call clone_size d_call v_call cdr3_nt cdr3_aa
TRBJ2-7 once NA TRBV20-1 TGCAGTGCCCACTTGGGCTACGAGCAGTACTTC CSAHLGYEQYF
TRBJ2-7 NA NA TRBV19 TGTGCCAGTAGCGAGAGAGGATCCCCCTACGAGCAGTACTTC CASSERGSPYEQYF
TRBJ1-1 NA NA TRBV27 TGTGCCAGCAGGTTAGGCGGGGTAGGGGACACTGAAGCTTTCTTT CASRLGGVGDTEAFF
TRBJ1-2 NA TRBD1 TRBV2 TGTGCCAGCAGTGAAGCGACAGGGTTTCATGGCTACACCTTC CASSEATGFHGYTF
TRBJ2-2 NA NA TRBV14 TGTGCCAGCAGCTACAGACACACCGGGGAGCTGTTTTTT CASSYRHTGELFF
TRBJ2-3 NA TRBD2 TRBV2 TGTGCCAGCAGTTACATCCTAGCGGGGGCAGATACGCAGTATTTT CASSYILAGADTQYF
TRBJ2-2 NA TRBD1 TRBV27 TGTGCCAGTCGACAGGGGGTTACCGGGGAGCTGTTTTTT CASRQGVTGELFF
TRBJ1-6 NA TRBD1 TRBV19 TGTGCCAGTAGTATCTTTAGACAGGGGTGGAATTCACCCCTCCACTTT CASSIFRQGWNSPLHF
TRBJ1-6 NA NA TRBV30 TGTGCCTGGTCCCCGGGGGGGGATTCACCCCTCCACTTT CAWSPGGDSPLHF
TRBJ2-1 NA TRBD1 TRBV5-1 TGCGCCAGCAGCGAACGGACAGGGGGGGATGAGCAGTTCTTC CASSERTGGDEQFF
TRBJ2-3 once NA TRBV19 TGTGCCAGTAGTCACTGGATAGCGGACAGCACAGATACGCAGTATTTT CASSHWIADSTDTQYF
TRBJ1-3 NA TRBD1 TRBV30 TGTGCCTGGAGTGCGATGACAGGGTGGAACACCATATATTTT CAWSAMTGWNTIYF
TRBJ2-7 NA NA TRBV7-2 TGTGCCAGCAGCTTACGGAAAGGCGAGCAGTACTTC CASSLRKGEQYF
TRBJ1-4 NA NA TRBV5-1 TGCGCCAGCAGCGCCATGGGGCGGGGGACTAATGAAAAACTGTTTTTT CASSAMGRGTNEKLFF
TRBJ1-5 NA NA TRBV7-2 TGTGCCAGCAGCTCCGGGACGCTGGGTAATCAGCCCCAGCATTTT CASSSGTLGNQPQHF